This T cell receptor beta chain was captured by sequencing in a study of cytomegalovirus exposure and HLA in healthy donors. General observations from the study: Most TCR sequences were rare, but some public TCRs occurred in many donors. In a later analysis, parvovirus B19, influenza, CMV and Epstein-Barr virus appeared linked to several top co-occurrence clusters.

PCR employed 60 Vbeta and 13 Jbeta primers. Here immunoSEQ multiplex PCR was the method, and the copy in TCRdb shows in-frame clones only, minus some. The sample yields 70,000 to 95,000 clones, roughly 58% seen once. The germline CDR1 and CDR2 sequences are SGHVS and FNYEAQ. CDR3 length equals 14 residues. The germline V and J ends were trimmed by 7 bases and 6 bases, with 16 bases remaining between them. As to this clone: Its antigen is undetermined.

The rearrangement joins TRBV7-6 to TRBJ1-5, with D perhaps matching TRBD1 (5 bases). The material sequenced was PBMCs. This receptor was obtained from a woman younger than 45 in good health and CMV-seropositive. The CDR3 nucleotides read TGTGCCAGCATTGGACTAGGGGTCCCTCAGCCCCAGCATTTT. Its protein product is CASIGLGVPQPQHF.